The present entry profiles one T cell receptor beta chain with its context. Its antigen target is currently unknown. It has no much larger one-base neighbor in the sample; base qualities were not kept. TCRbeta CDR3 regions were amplified from genomic DNA by means of the immunoSEQ Assay, a bias-controlled multiplex PCR. As for how the authors treated the data: The number of nucleated cells in each sample was estimated from the amplification of reference gene primers within the assay. Sequence reads were collapsed and filtered to measure the absolute abundance of every unique TCRbeta CDR3 rearrangement. Productive Simpson clonality was computed per sample as the square root of Simpson's diversity index over productive rearrangements. Not all clones reach the TCRdb copy of this immuneACCESS table, which keeps in-frame sequences only. Checked studies attribute under half of the gap to unresolved V genes and leave the rest unexplained. V, J and clone size are taken as reported in that table, and D and trimming were inferred from the DNA itself. This sample comprises roughly 220,000 clones, roughly 84% of them detected only once. Of the sample, about 1.4% falls within the top ten clones.

The data stem from a study of blood T cell repertoires in COVID-19 (dated by TCRdb to 2020 to 2022). For the wider study: Samples from collaborators originated in the United States, Italy and Spain and spanned both the acute and convalescent phases of COVID-19. The prospective study material was composed of cDNA or gDNA derived from T cells, B-cell-depleted T cells, or PBMCs. Deeply sampled blood TCRbeta repertoires from subjects exposed to, actively infected with, or recovered from COVID-19 were included in the dataset. A freely available public database, intended as a resource for researchers studying the immune response to SARS-CoV-2, is where the repertoires were released. The samples were drawn from the first 160 participants of the ongoing ImmuneRACE study and from 950 to 1,500 subjects provided by 6 global collaborators. A de-identified subject ID, COVID-19 status, age in years and sex were almost always included in the sample metadata. Where HLA class I and class II types were available, the types were taken from metadata supplied by the sample provider, not from assay-based typing. Study-wide findings and limitations: Clinical and demographic metadata were provided uncurated, with the amount varying by source and participant.

Samples from volunteer blood donors who had recovered from COVID-19 were contributed by a second Seattle source. Each collaborating institution followed its own protocols to collect whole blood in K2EDTA tubes. Collaborator samples were shipped for TCRbeta analysis as frozen whole blood, isolated PBMCs, or DNA extracted from either sample type. The sequencing input was peripheral blood. The clonotype comes from a woman between 40 and 55 years old who had recovered from COVID-19.

The CDR3 in this case is CASFEIQGNEQYF. The base sequence is TGTGCCAGCTTCGAAATTCAGGGTAACGAGCAGTACTTC. The V gene is TRBV18 and the J gene is TRBJ2-7, and possibly TRBD1, on 5 matching bases. The junction carries 15 bases between V and J, which are trimmed by 7 bases and 5 bases respectively. There are 13 amino acids in the CDR3, from cysteine to phenylalanine inclusive. Just the 39-base CDR3 DNA is kept, in frame starting at base 1. Sequences KGHSH (CDR1) and LQKENI (CDR2) are obtained from the germline V gene.